The 4 T cell receptor beta chains below were found in one sample sequenced in a study of yellow fever vaccine responses in identical twins. TCRdb reanalysed the RT-PCR reads using MiXCR and keeps one entry per CDR3 protein. This table has about 2,400 distinct CDR3 sequences, approximately 80% appearing once. The material was T cells from blood (PBMCs), unsorted or a sorted subset (not recorded which), obtained before or after yellow fever vaccination (not recorded which). Receptor source: a female donor who received the yellow fever vaccine.

The chain employs TRBV6-5 and TRBJ2-5; D possibly corresponds to TRBD1 (8 bases). There are 15 residues in the CDR3. V shed 1 base and J shed 3 bases, with 12 bases lying between them. Germline lookup yields CDR1 MNHEY and CDR2 SVGAGI. Here the CDR3 DNA reads TGTGCCAGCAGTTACTTAACAGGGGGGGAAGAGACCCAGTACTTC. Translation: CASSYLTGGEETQYF.

This clonotype is a singleton in its sample. The chain is built from TRBV5-6 and TRBJ2-7; 7 bases fit TRBD2. CDR3 size: 13 residues. CDR1 SGHDT and CDR2 YYEEEE come from the germline V gene. Trimming cost V 1 base and J 5 bases; bases outside gene matches: 3. The CDR3 protein is CASSLWAGDEQYF. CDR3 DNA: TGTGCCAGCAGCTTGTGGGCGGGAGACGAGCAGTACTTC.

There are a few counts of this clonotype. This chain joins TRBV11-3 and TRBJ1-1; D is perhaps TRBD1 (6 bases). This CDR3 comprises 14 residues. Deletions cut 1 base from V and 2 bases from J, with 8 bases between. Germline CDR1 SGHNT, CDR2 YENEEA. This CDR3 reads CASSLGGPNTEAFF. The CDR3, as DNA: TGTGCCAGCAGCTTAGGGGGGCCCAACACTGAAGCTTTCTTT.

This sequence joins TRBV10-3 and TRBJ2-1, with 7 positions matching TRBD2. The germline CDR1 and CDR2 sequences are ENHRY and SYGVKD. V shed 0 bases, J shed 4 bases, and the junction held 9 bases outside the gene matches. The CDR3 length is 17 residues. For the CDR3, the DNA is TGTGCCATCAGTGAGTCGGGAGGGAGGGGTCGGTACAATGAGCAGTTCTTC. Protein product: CAISESGGRGRYNEQFF.